Each of the 26 T cell receptor beta chains below was sequenced from the same sample in a study of blood T cell repertoires in COVID-19. The table came from immunoSEQ multiplex PCR; TCRdb's copy has only in-frame clones and leaves some out. The table includes approximately 31,000 clones, approximately 86% detected once. Material: peripheral blood. The receptors were gathered from a woman aged 80 or over with active or convalescent COVID-19.

The rearrangement joins TRBV28 to TRBJ1-6, with D maybe TRBD1 (6 bases). The CDR3 loop spans 14 amino acids. Per the germline V gene, CDR1 is MDHEN and CDR2 is SYDVKM. Trimming removed 6 bases at V and 7 bases at J, with 13 bases between. The DNA of the CDR3 is TGTGCCAGCAGGTCCGGACAGATCAATTCACCCCTCCACTTT. This encodes CASRSGQINSPLHF.

The chain uses TRBV11-3 and TRBJ2-1; 8 bases agree with TRBD2. CDR1 and CDR2 from the germline V gene are SGHNT and YENEEA. The CDR3 extends over 14 amino acids. V trimming: 6 bases; J trimming: 7 bases; junction bases outside the gene matches: 8. The CDR3 DNA follows: TGTGCCAGCAGGAGCGGGAGTGTGATTAATGAGCAGTTCTTC. This encodes CASRSGSVINEQFF.

V gene TRBV10-3 combines with J gene TRBJ1-4, with a tentative D call TRBD1 (6 bases). V lost 2 bases and J lost 2, with 12 bases in between. The germline CDR1 and CDR2 sequences are ENHRY and SYGVKD. This CDR3 is 16 amino acids long. In nucleotides, the CDR3 is TGTGCCATCAGTGAGACAGGGTGGTCGACTAATGAAAAACTGTTTTTT. Translation gives CAISETGWSTNEKLFF.

This clone showed up just a few times. This chain uses TRBV7-3 with TRBJ2-2; perhaps TRBD2 as D (5 bases). The CDR3 spans 16 residues. Germline V lookup: CDR1 SGHTA, CDR2 FQGTGA. The germline V and J ends were trimmed by 5 bases and 4 bases, with 17 bases remaining between them. CDR3 residues: CASSPRGRAPTGELFF. The CDR3 nucleotides read TGTGCCAGCAGCCCCCGCGGGCGGGCCCCCACCGGGGAGCTGTTTTTT.

This chain uses TRBV11-3 with TRBJ2-7; D remains ambiguous. V was cut by 6 bases and J by 8 bases, with 14 bases left in between. The CDR3 covers 12 residues. The germline V gene encodes CDR1 SGHNT and CDR2 YENEEA. CDR3: CASSPPGIQQYF. CDR3 nucleotide sequence: TGTGCCAGCAGTCCGCCCGGTATCCAGCAGTACTTC.

The chain combines TRBV5-1 with TRBJ1-1, with TRBD1 identical over 9 bases. The CDR3 sequence is 14 residues long. Germline V gene sequence: CDR1 SGHRS, CDR2 YFSETQ. Trimming took 4 bases from V and 1 from J; bases not matched to a gene: 2. CDR3 bases: TGCGCCAGCAGCCCGGACAGGGGGAACACTGAAGCTTTCTTT. Translated: CASSPDRGNTEAFF.

The V call is TRBV4-1, the J call TRBJ2-1; 12 bases map to TRBD2. The germline CDR1 and CDR2 sequences are MGHRA and YSYEKL. J was trimmed by 6 bases and V by 3 bases; bases with no gene match: 9. CDR3 length: 17 amino acids. The CDR3 DNA follows: TGCGCCAGCAGCCACGCCTCGACTAGCGGGAGTACCAATGAGCAGTTCTTC. The encoded protein is CASSHASTSGSTNEQFF.

The chain employs TRBV9 and TRBJ2-3; TRBD1 agrees at 7 bases. Germline CDR1 is SGDLS and CDR2 is YYNGEE. Trimming at V came to 3 bases and at J to 2 bases, leaving 6 bases not matched to a gene. CDR3 size: 15 residues. The CDR3 region has the DNA TGTGCCAGCAGCGAGACAGGGATGTTCACAGATACGCAGTATTTT. Encoded protein: CASSETGMFTDTQYF.

This clone was counted between two and nine times. The chain is built from TRBV11-2 and TRBJ2-5, with 9 bases that match TRBD1. Per the germline V gene, CDR1 is SGHAT and CDR2 is FQNNGV. This CDR3 comprises 16 residues. V gave up 5 bases and J gave up 1 base; unmatched junction bases: 8. CDR3 nucleotides: TGTGCCAGCAGCCCAGGGACAGGGAACTTCCAAGAGACCCAGTACTTC. It translates to CASSPGTGNFQETQYF.

The chain recombines TRBV29-1 with TRBJ1-1, with 7 bases lining up with TRBD1. This CDR3 is 14 amino acids long. The junction had 10 bases not matched to a gene; V was cut back by 4 bases and J by 5 bases. Germline CDR1 reads SQVTM; CDR2 reads ANQGSEA. CDR3 residues: CSVAGQIYGTEAFF. Here the CDR3 DNA reads TGCAGCGTTGCGGGACAGATTTATGGGACTGAAGCTTTCTTT.

This clone was seen only a few times. V gene TRBV13 combines with J gene TRBJ1-1; 8 nucleotides agree with TRBD1. There are 14 residues in the CDR3. Germline lookup yields CDR1 PRHDT and CDR2 FYEKMQ (reference sequence). V trimming: 5 bases; J trimming: 4 bases; junction bases outside the gene matches: 6. CDR3 residues: CASSPQQGVTEAFF. CDR3 nucleotides: TGTGCCAGCAGCCCCCAACAGGGGGTCACTGAAGCTTTCTTT. The full variable domain, its missing parts supplied by reference TRBV13 and TRBJ1-1, is AAGVIQSPRHLIKEKRETATLKCYPIPRHDTVYWYQQGPGQDPQFLISFYEKMQSDKGSIPDRFSAQQFSDYHSELNMSSLELGDSALYFCASSPQQGVTEAFFGQGTRLTVV.

This chain connects TRBV2 to TRBJ2-2, with D tentatively TRBD1 (5 bases). Germline CDR1 SNHLY, CDR2 FYNNEI. This CDR3 has 14 residues. Trimming took off 4 bases at V and 2 bases at J, with 8 bases between the two ends. The CDR3 spells CASSVDSNTGELFF. The CDR3 DNA follows: TGTGCCAGCAGTGTAGACAGTAACACCGGGGAGCTGTTTTTT.

The genes are TRBV29-1 and TRBJ2-1, with D perhaps TRBD1 (7 bases). CDR3 length: 15 amino acids. CDR1 is SQVTM and CDR2 is ANQGSEA in the germline V gene. The germline V and J ends were trimmed by 3 bases and 6 bases, with 18 bases remaining between them. CDR3 in amino acids: CSVDPAGQHTNEQFF. DNA for the CDR3: TGCAGCGTTGATCCGGCGGGACAGCACACCAATGAGCAGTTCTTC.

V and J are TRBV11-2 and TRBJ2-3; TRBD1 aligns across 8 bases. Germline CDR1 is SGHAT and CDR2 is FQNNGV. The J segment lost 1 base and the V segment lost 5 bases, leaving 2 bases of the junction unmatched. CDR3 length equals 14 residues. CDR3: CASSLRGRTDTQYF. The CDR3, as DNA: TGTGCCAGCAGCCTCAGGGGGCGCACAGATACGCAGTATTTT.

The chain carries TRBV5-1 and TRBJ2-2; 8 nucleotides line up with TRBD1. Germline V CDR1 and CDR2: SGHRS, YFSETQ. CDR3 length: 14 amino acids. V trimming: 3 bases; J trimming: 6 bases; junction bases outside the gene matches: 4. CDR3 DNA: TGCGCCAGCAGCTGGCAGGGGGCTCCCGGGGAGCTGTTTTTT. Translation gives CASSWQGAPGELFF.

This clone has just one count. The chain has TRBV19 and TRBJ1-5, with D perhaps TRBD1 (5 bases). The germline V and J ends were trimmed by 3 bases and 5 bases, with 14 bases remaining between them. The CDR3 has 15 residues. Germline V gene data show CDR1 as LNHDA and CDR2 as SQIVND (reference sequence). The CDR3 DNA reads as TGTGCCAGTAGTATCGGTGGGGCGGATGATCAGCCCCAGCATTTT. Amino acids: CASSIGGADDQPQHF. Variable domain in full (rest from reference TRBV19 and TRBJ1-5): DGGITQSPKYLFRKEGQNVTLSCEQNLNHDAMYWYRQDPGQGLRLIYYSQIVNDFQKGDIAEGYSVSREKKESFPLTVTSAQKNPTAFYLCASSIGGADDQPQHFGDGTRLSIL.

V gene TRBV28 combines with J gene TRBJ1-2; no clear D. Trimming stripped 5 bases from V and 4 bases from J, with 11 bases between. Germline CDR1 reads MDHEN; CDR2 reads SYDVKM. This CDR3 is built from 13 residues. The CDR3 bases are TGTGCCAGCAGTCTTCGACGGGTCTATGGCTACACCTTC. This codes for CASSLRRVYGYTF.

V and J are TRBV11-3 and TRBJ1-5; tentative D call: TRBD1 (5 bases). CDR1 is SGHNT and CDR2 is YENEEA in the germline V gene. The CDR3 length is 14 residues. With 1 base removed from V and 7 bases from J, the gap between germline ends came to 11 bases. This chain's CDR3 is CASSLAGIGQPQHF. In DNA form, the CDR3 reads TGTGCCAGCAGCTTAGCAGGGATAGGCCAGCCCCAGCATTTT.

This chain links TRBV3-1 (or the pseudogene TRBV3-2) with TRBJ1-2; 9 nucleotides align to TRBD1. Germline loops: CDR1 LGHDT, CDR2 YNNKEL (reference sequence). The CDR3 extends over 15 amino acids. V was pared by 4 bases and J by 5 bases, with 8 bases of the junction left unmatched. CDR3: CASSPTPGQGYGYTF. As DNA, the CDR3 is TGTGCCAGCAGCCCAACTCCGGGACAGGGTTATGGCTACACCTTC.

V usage is TRBV6-5 and J usage is TRBJ1-2; 9 bases line up with TRBD1. From germline, CDR1 is MNHEY and CDR2 SVGAGI. V lost 6 bases and J lost 4; bases outside the gene matches: 6. The CDR3 contains 14 residues. The CDR3 loop reads CASRGGTGSYGYTF. DNA for the CDR3: TGTGCCAGCAGGGGCGGGACAGGGAGCTATGGCTACACCTTC.

The J gene is TRBJ2-5, the V gene TRBV3-1 (or the pseudogene TRBV3-2), with 8 bases lining up with TRBD2. This CDR3 has 15 residues. Losses at the gene ends were 6 bases for V and 2 bases for J; bases not matched to a gene: 8. Germline V gene sequence: CDR1 LGHDT, CDR2 YNNKEL (reference sequence). As DNA, the CDR3 is TGTGCCAGCAGTAGAAGGACTAGCCGACAAGAGACCCAGTACTTC. Translated, it gives CASSRRTSRQETQYF.

The sample holds one count of this clone. The chain uses TRBV19 and TRBJ1-1, with 10 bases identical to TRBD1. This CDR3 contains 13 residues. The germline V gene has CDR1 LNHDA and CDR2 SQIVND (reference sequence). V shed 4 bases and J 11 bases; nucleotides not matched to a gene: 7. The CDR3 is CASSTTTGGMAFF. In nucleotides, the CDR3 is TGTGCCAGTAGTACTACGACAGGGGGCATGGCTTTCTTT. Full variable domain (rest looked up from reference TRBV19 and TRBJ1-1): DGGITQSPKYLFRKEGQNVTLSCEQNLNHDAMYWYRQDPGQGLRLIYYSQIVNDFQKGDIAEGYSVSREKKESFPLTVTSAQKNPTAFYLCASSTTTGGMAFFGQGTRLTVV.

This clone occurred a few times. The rearrangement links TRBV7-4 to TRBJ2-7, with D perhaps matching TRBD1 (6 bases). CDR3 length: 12 residues. Trimming left V 5 bases short and J 4 bases short, with 9 bases between. Per the germline V gene, CDR1 is SGHVT and CDR2 is SQSDAQ. As DNA, the CDR3 is TGTGCCAGCAGCCCCGACAGGTACGAGCAGTACTTC. Amino acid sequence: CASSPDRYEQYF.

This rearrangement joins TRBV7-3 to TRBJ2-1, with TRBD2 matching 11 bases. Germline CDR1 is SGHTA and CDR2 is FQGTGA. V lost 5 bases, J lost 4 bases, and 4 bases stayed unmatched. The CDR3 sequence is 15 residues long. CDR3 in amino acids: CASSKTSGGYNEQFF. CDR3 nucleotides: TGTGCCAGCAGCAAAACTAGCGGGGGATACAATGAGCAGTTCTTC.

The CDR3 DNA sequence: TGTGCCAGCAGCAACGACCGGGGGGCTTGGGAGACCCAGTACTTC. It specifies CASSNDRGAWETQYF. The chain joins TRBV7-2 to TRBJ2-5; the D gene is possibly TRBD2 (7 bases). This CDR3 contains 15 residues. CDR1 and CDR2 from the germline V gene are SGHTA and FQGNSA. The V and J ends lost 5 bases and 5 bases respectively, with 18 bases between them.

The V and J genes are TRBV4-1 and TRBJ2-3; 9 bases are shared with TRBD1. Germline values: CDR1 MGHRA, CDR2 YSYEKL. V lost 3 bases to trimming and J lost 8 bases; unmatched junction nucleotides: 12. This CDR3 contains 16 residues. The CDR3 nucleotides read TGCGCCAGCAGCCAGTCCGGGACAGGGTTATTTGGTACGCAGTATTTT. It translates to CASSQSGTGLFGTQYF.